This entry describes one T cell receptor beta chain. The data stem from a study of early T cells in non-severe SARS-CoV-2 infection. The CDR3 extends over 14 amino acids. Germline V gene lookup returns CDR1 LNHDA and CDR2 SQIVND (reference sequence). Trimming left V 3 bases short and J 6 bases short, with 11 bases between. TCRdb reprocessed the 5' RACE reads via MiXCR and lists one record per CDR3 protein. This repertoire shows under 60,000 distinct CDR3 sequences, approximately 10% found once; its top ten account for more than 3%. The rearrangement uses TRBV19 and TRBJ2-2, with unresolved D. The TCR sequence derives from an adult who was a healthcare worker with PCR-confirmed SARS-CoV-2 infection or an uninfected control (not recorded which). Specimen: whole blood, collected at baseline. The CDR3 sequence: CASSIPGQPGELFF. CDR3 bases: TGTGCCAGTAGTATTCCGGGTCAACCCGGGGAGCTGTTTTTT.